A selection of T cell receptor delta chains follows, all from one sample in a study of gamma-delta T cells after stem cell transplantation. TCRdb reran clone calling via CATT on the RT-PCR reads. The table has around 13,000 delta-chain clones, around 33% seen once. The sequenced sample was gamma-delta T cells. The receptors were sampled from a human donor. It is not recorded whose cells these are; they may come from a transplant donor. The CDR3 runs from the conserved cysteine through the conserved F or W. D genes are given only for firm matches. For some rows the clone size is stated as once, few or many, or as a class when expanded; others skip it.

size: NA; length: 22; J: TRDJ3; D: NA; V: TRDV2; CDR3: CACAQLPIGGPESSWDTRQMFF; DNA: TGTGCCTGTGCCCAACTCCCAATCGGGGGACCCGAGAGCTCCTGGGACACCCGACAGATGTTTTTC
size: few; length: 23; J: TRDJ1; D: TRDD3; V: TRDV1; CDR3: CALGELNIFRGGGFTTYTDKLIF; DNA: TGTGCTCTTGGGGAACTTAATATCTTCCGGGGTGGGGGATTCACAACTTACACCGATAAACTCATCTTT
size: NA; length: 19; J: TRDJ1; D: NA; V: TRDV1; CDR3: CAIGGLRLRGDPYTDKLIF; DNA: TGTGCTATTGGGGGTCTACGTTTGAGGGGGGACCCGTACACCGATAAACTCATCTTT
size: few; length: 18; J: TRDJ3; D: TRDD3; V: TRDV2; CDR3: CACDWGTRSSWDTRQMFF; DNA: TGTGCCTGTGACTGGGGGACCCGATCCTCCTGGGACACCCGACAGATGTTTTTC
size: NA; length: 14; J: TRDJ1; D: NA; V: TRDV1; CDR3: CALSGKGHTDKLIF; DNA: TGTGCTCTCTCCGGGAAAGGGCACACCGATAAACTCATCTTT
size: few; length: 20; J: TRDJ1; D: TRDD3; V: TRDV2; CDR3: CACAPVKCPTGGFYTDKLIF; DNA: TGTGCCTGTGCCCCCGTTAAATGCCCGACTGGGGGATTTTACACCGATAAACTCATCTTT
size: NA; length: 19; J: TRDJ2; D: TRDD3; V: TRDV2; CDR3: CACDTAAGGYPYRWTQLFF; DNA: TGTGCCTGTGACACCGCAGCTGGGGGATACCCGTACAGGTGGACACAACTCTTCTTT
size: few; length: 18; J: TRDJ3; D: TRDD3; V: TRDV2; CDR3: CACDSLGGRSWDTRQMFF; DNA: TGTGCCTGTGACAGTCTGGGGGGCCGCTCCTGGGACACCCGACAGATGTTTTTC
size: once; length: 21; J: TRDJ1; D: TRDD3; V: TRDV3; CDR3: CAFKLYWGIRVPTKYTDKLIF; DNA: TGTGCCTTTAAACTGTACTGGGGGATACGAGTCCCCACCAAGTACACCGATAAACTCATCTTT
size: few; length: 22; J: TRDJ3; D: NA; V: TRDV3; CDR3: CAFNNGRLIGGFSSWDTRQMFF; DNA: TGTGCCTTTAACAACGGACGCCTTATTGGGGGCTTCAGCTCCTGGGACACCCGACAGATGTTTTTC
size: NA; length: 20; J: TRDJ3; D: TRDD3; V: TRDV2; CDR3: CACDQRCTGGTSWDTRQMFF; DNA: TGTGCCTGTGACCAGAGGTGTACTGGGGGAACCTCCTGGGACACCCGACAGATGTTTTTC
size: NA; length: 20; J: TRDJ2; D: NA; V: TRDV1; CDR3: CALGELRGWGPAKMTAQLFF; DNA: TGTGCTCTTGGGGAGTTACGAGGGTGGGGACCCGCGAAAATGACAGCACAACTCTTCTTT
size: few; length: 14; J: TRDJ1; D: TRDD3; V: TRDV2; CDR3: CACDNPGGYDKLIF; DNA: TGTGCCTGTGACAACCCTGGGGGATACGATAAACTCATCTTT
size: NA; length: 19; J: TRDJ1; D: TRDD3; V: TRDV1; CDR3: CALGELLRTGGIHTDKLIF; DNA: TGTGCTCTTGGGGAACTATTACGTACTGGGGGAATCCACACCGATAAACTCATCTTT
size: NA; length: 23; J: TRDJ1; D: NA; V: TRDV1; CDR3: CALGEDGPSYLIYPLGDADKLIF; DNA: TGTGCTCTTGGGGAAGATGGGCCTTCCTACCTTATATACCCACTGGGGGACGCCGATAAACTCATCTTT
size: few; length: 15; J: TRDJ1; D: NA; V: TRDV2; CDR3: CACDTREGYTDKLIF; DNA: TGTGCCTGTGACACGAGGGAAGGGTACACCGATAAACTCATCTTT
size: NA; length: 13; J: TRDJ1; D: NA; V: TRAV29/DV5; CDR3: CAATNLPPDKLIF; DNA: TGTGCAGCAACGAATCTTCCTCCCGATAAACTCATCTTT
size: few; length: 18; J: TRDJ4; D: TRDD3; V: TRDV1; CDR3: CALGDPFPPLGDNRPLIF; DNA: TGTGCTCTTGGGGACCCGTTTCCTCCCCTGGGGGATAACAGACCCCTGATCTTT
size: few; length: 17; J: TRDJ1; D: NA; V: TRDV3; CDR3: CAFSPRGSYLYTDKLIF; DNA: TGTGCCTTTAGTCCTCGGGGGTCCTACCTGTACACCGATAAACTCATCTTT
size: NA; length: 18; J: TRDJ1; D: TRDD3; V: TRAV29/DV5; CDR3: CAAIGGGYAGMFVDKLIF; DNA: TGTGCAGCAATTGGTGGGGGATACGCGGGCATGTTTGTCGATAAACTCATCTTT
size: NA; length: 12; J: TRDJ1; D: NA; V: TRDV3; CDR3: CASGTYTYKLIF; DNA: TGTGCCTCGGGGACGTACACCTATAAACTCATCTTT
size: NA; length: 13; J: TRDJ2; D: TRDD3; V: TRDV2; CDR3: CACDTGGSAQLFF; DNA: TGTGCCTGTGACACTGGGGGATCAGCACAACTCTTCTTT
size: NA; length: 25; J: TRDJ3; D: TRDD3; V: TRAV29/DV5; CDR3: CAAGARSKGLPPLLGDNWDTRQMFF; DNA: TGTGCAGCAGGCGCGCGGAGTAAGGGCCTTCCCCCTCTACTGGGGGATAACTGGGACACCCGACAGATGTTTTTC
size: NA; length: 18; J: TRDJ1; D: NA; V: TRDV2; CDR3: CACDTILSPMVGTDKLIF; DNA: TGTGCCTGTGACACTATCCTTTCGCCGATGGTGGGAACCGATAAACTCATCTTT
size: few; length: 28; J: TRDJ1; D: TRDD3; V: TRAV29/DV5; CDR3: CAATRPSLWRVLGDKTSILDPYTDKLIF; DNA: TGTGCAGCAACTAGGCCTTCCTTATGGCGGGTACTGGGGGATAAGACGTCAATCCTCGACCCATACACCGATAAACTCATCTTT
size: NA; length: 20; J: TRDJ1; D: NA; V: TRDV2; CDR3: CACDTCRTRRSTTNTDKLIF; DNA: TGTGCCTGTGACACCTGCAGGACACGGCGCTCGACAACAAACACCGATAAACTCATCTTT
size: few; length: 21; J: TRDJ1; D: TRDD3; V: TRDV1; CDR3: CALGELEPRGSWGIGVDKLIF; DNA: TGTGCTCTTGGGGAACTGGAACCTAGAGGGTCTTGGGGGATAGGGGTCGATAAACTCATCTTT
size: NA; length: 18; J: TRDJ1; D: TRDD3; V: TRDV1; CDR3: CALGELRYWGEYTDKLIF; DNA: TGTGCTCTTGGGGAACTCCGTTACTGGGGGGAATACACCGATAAACTCATCTTT